What follows are 27 T cell receptor beta chains derived from one specimen sequenced in a study of T cell responses to AZD1222 COVID-19 vaccine. Repertoires were generated with immunoSEQ multiplex PCR, while TCRdb's copy carries only in-frame clones and drops some. The repertoire holds tens of thousands of clones, with 83% as singletons. The sequences come from peripheral blood, collected on day 0 of AZD1222 vaccination. The receptors were gathered from an adult in good health.

The rearrangement uses TRBV9 and TRBJ2-7, with TRBD2 matching 8 bases. The CDR3 has 15 residues. Trimming at V came to 0 bases and at J to 5 bases, leaving 7 bases not matched to a gene. Germline CDR1 is SGDLS and CDR2 is YYNGEE. The CDR3 loop reads CASSVGQAGVNEQYF. CDR3 bases: TGTGCCAGCAGCGTAGGTCAAGCGGGAGTCAACGAGCAGTACTTC.

The V gene is TRBV9, the J gene TRBJ1-6; tentatively, D is TRBD1 (6 bases). Trimming took 3 bases from V and 0 from J, leaving 13 bases between them. The CDR3 has 17 residues. The germline V gene encodes CDR1 SGDLS and CDR2 YYNGEE. CDR3 in amino acids: CASSGPRGGSYNSPLHF. CDR3 DNA: TGTGCCAGCAGCGGTCCCCGAGGGGGCTCCTATAATTCACCCCTCCACTTT. The full variable domain, completed using reference TRBV9 and TRBJ1-6, is DSGVTQTPKHLITATGQRVTLRCSPRSGDLSVYWYQQSLDQGLQFLIQYYNGEERAKGNILERFSAQQFPDLHSELNLSSLELGDSALYFCASSGPRGGSYNSPLHFGNGTRLTVT.

The chain combines TRBV7-3 with TRBJ2-7; 9 nucleotides agree with TRBD2. The germline gives CDR1 SGHTA, CDR2 FQGTGA. The trim removed 5 bases at V and 7 bases at J, leaving 6 bases unmatched. This CDR3 has 13 amino acids. The CDR3 DNA follows: TGTGCCAGCAGCCTCCTAGCGGGAACTGAGCAGTACTTC. It yields the protein CASSLLAGTEQYF.

The J gene is TRBJ1-3, the V gene TRBV9; D may be TRBD1 (5 bases). The CDR3 loop spans 15 amino acids. The V and J ends lost 0 bases and 0 bases respectively, with 7 bases between them. CDR1 is SGDLS, CDR2 YYNGEE, per germline. CDR3 DNA: TGTGCCAGCAGCGTAGGGACAATCTCTGGAAACACCATATATTTT. Residues: CASSVGTISGNTIYF.

CDR3 sequence reads: CASTSGTAHNEQFF. The CDR3 DNA reads TGCGCCAGCACCTCCGGGACTGCCCACAATGAGCAGTTCTTC. The chain links TRBV5-1 to TRBJ2-1, with D perhaps matching TRBD2 (6 bases). V was clipped by 6 bases and J by 5 bases, with 15 bases between them. The germline CDR1 and CDR2 sequences are SGHRS and YFSETQ. There are 14 residues in the CDR3.

The gene calls are TRBV29-1 and TRBJ1-2, with no clear D. This CDR3 region has 11 residues. V shed 2 bases and J shed 8 bases, with 9 bases lying between them. CDR1 is SQVTM, CDR2 ANQGSEA, per germline. CDR3 bases: TGCAGCGTTGAATGGGTACAAGGCTACACCTTC. Protein product: CSVEWVQGYTF.

The chain is built from TRBV7-2 and TRBJ2-1; 7 positions agree with TRBD2. Germline V gene sequence: CDR1 SGHTA, CDR2 FQGNSA. V gave up 0 bases and J gave up 8 bases; unmatched junction bases: 1. The CDR3 consists of 13 residues. CDR3 nucleotide sequence: TGTGCCAGCAGCTTAGCGGGGGGGGATGAGCAGTTCTTC. Translated: CASSLAGGDEQFF.

The chain carries TRBV3-1 (or the pseudogene TRBV3-2) and TRBJ1-4; possibly TRBD1 for D (5 bases). The CDR3 loop spans 15 amino acids. The V and J ends lost 4 bases and 4 bases respectively, with 13 bases between them. CDR1 LGHDT and CDR2 YNNKEL come from the germline V gene (reference sequence). The CDR3: CASSRHDSRNEKLFF. DNA of the CDR3: TGTGCCAGCAGCCGACACGACAGCCGTAATGAAAAACTGTTTTTT.

The rearrangement links TRBV10-1 to TRBJ2-5; D is perhaps TRBD1 or TRBD2 (5 bases each). CDR1 is WNHNN and CDR2 is SYGVQD in the germline V gene (reference sequence). The CDR3 runs 13 residues. The V end lost 3 bases, the J end lost 4 bases, and 9 bases lay between the germline ends. CDR3 in amino acids: CASSDAGRETQYF. The CDR3 nucleotides read TGCGCCAGCAGTGATGCAGGGAGAGAGACCCAGTACTTC.

The chain links TRBV30 to TRBJ1-4; possible D gene TRBD1, 5 bases. V was pared by 0 bases and J by 7 bases, with 15 bases between. The CDR3 is 15 residues long. Germline V gene lookup returns CDR1 GTSNPN and CDR2 SVGIG (reference sequence). CDR3 nucleotides: TGTGCCTGGAGTGTACAGGACCGACGGGGTGAAAAACTGTTTTTT. It is translated as CAWSVQDRRGEKLFF.

The CDR3 DNA is TGTGCCACGGAACGGGACAGGGTACAGGCTACGCAGTATTTT. Its protein product is CATERDRVQATQYF. The chain joins TRBV2 to TRBJ2-3, with TRBD1 matching over 9 bases. Germline V lookup: CDR1 SNHLY, CDR2 FYNNEI. The CDR3 has 14 amino acids. Trimming cost V 10 bases and J 8 bases; bases outside gene matches: 13.

The J gene is TRBJ2-7, the V gene TRBV30; 7 bases match TRBD1. CDR1 is GTSNPN, CDR2 SVGIG, per germline (reference sequence). V trimming: 1 base; J trimming: 5 bases; junction bases outside the gene matches: 8. The CDR3 sequence is 14 residues long. In nucleotides, the CDR3 is TGTGCCTGGAGTGAGACAGGGACGATAAACGAGCAGTACTTC. It is translated as CAWSETGTINEQYF. The whole variable domain, remainder taken from reference TRBV30 and TRBJ2-7, is SQTIHQWPATLVQPVGSPLSLECTVEGTSNPNLYWYRQAAGRGLQLLFYSVGIGQISSEVPQNLSASRPQDRQFILSSKKLLLSDSGFYLCAWSETGTINEQYFGPGTRLTVT.

This clone was observed a few times. The V and J genes are TRBV30 and TRBJ1-4; unclear D gene. Between the trimmed V and J ends, which lost 4 bases and 0 bases, there was a span of 15 bases. Germline lookup yields CDR1 GTSNPN and CDR2 SVGIG (reference sequence). The length of the CDR3 is 16 residues. The CDR3 region has the DNA TGTGCCTGGATGGGTAGGAGATCGGCAACTAATGAAAAACTGTTTTTT. It codes for CAWMGRRSATNEKLFF. Using reference TRBV30 and TRBJ1-4 for the parts outside the CDR3, the full variable domain is SQTIHQWPATLVQPVGSPLSLECTVEGTSNPNLYWYRQAAGRGLQLLFYSVGIGQISSEVPQNLSASRPQDRQFILSSKKLLLSDSGFYLCAWMGRRSATNEKLFFGSGTQLSVL.

The rearrangement uses TRBV10-1 and TRBJ2-1, with no clear D. The length of the CDR3 is 17 residues. Germline V CDR1 and CDR2: WNHNN, SYGVQD (reference sequence). Between the trimmed V and J ends, which lost 2 bases and 3 bases, there was a span of 17 bases. CDR3 in DNA: TGCGCCAGCAGTGAGGACCCTCCGAGGAGTATCTACAATGAGCAGTTCTTC. It codes for CASSEDPPRSIYNEQFF.

This chain connects TRBV6-5 to TRBJ1-6, with 7 bases identical to TRBD1. The V segment lost 7 bases and the J segment 7 bases; nucleotides outside the gene matches: 7. The CDR3 totals 14 residues. Germline lookup yields CDR1 MNHEY and CDR2 SVGAGI. CDR3 nucleotide sequence: TGTGCCAGCACCCAGACAGGGCGGAATTCACCCCTCCACTTT. Amino acids: CASTQTGRNSPLHF.

The J gene is TRBJ1-1, the V gene TRBV2; no firm D call. The germline CDR1 and CDR2 sequences are SNHLY and FYNNEI. The ends were cut back, 6 bases at V and 1 base at J, with 18 bases in the middle. The CDR3 totals 16 residues. CDR3 sequence: CASSKISTAPNTEAFF. CDR3 sequence (DNA): TGTGCCAGCAGCAAAATAAGTACTGCACCGAACACTGAAGCTTTCTTT.

The chain is built from TRBV18 and TRBJ2-7; D possibly uses TRBD1 or TRBD2 (5 bases each). CDR1 is KGHSH and CDR2 is LQKENI in the germline V gene. This CDR3 comprises 15 residues. Trimming cost V 5 bases and J 4 bases, with 18 bases left between them. CDR3 in amino acids: CASSGDPGRKYEQYF. CDR3 nucleotides: TGTGCCAGCTCAGGGGACCCGGGCCGGAAATACGAGCAGTACTTC.

V gene TRBV12-5 combines with J gene TRBJ2-7; D is uncertain. The ends were cut back, 6 bases at V and 2 bases at J, with 14 bases in the middle. Germline V CDR1 and CDR2: LGHNT, FRNRAP. CDR3 length equals 14 residues. CDR3 coding DNA: TGTGCTAGTGGCCTTACCGGATCCGCCTACGAGCAGTACTTC. Its translation is CASGLTGSAYEQYF.

This clone occurred a few times. V usage is TRBV5-1 and J usage is TRBJ2-7; a possible D gene is TRBD2 (6 bases). The V gene's germline CDR1 is SGHRS and CDR2 YFSETQ. Between the trimmed V and J ends, which lost 4 bases and 3 bases, there was a span of 11 bases. This CDR3 spans 13 amino acids. Written as DNA, the CDR3 is TGCGCCAGCAGCCCCTGGACTAACTACGAGCAGTACTTC. Translation gives CASSPWTNYEQYF.

This chain uses TRBV3-1 (or the pseudogene TRBV3-2) with TRBJ2-2; D may correspond to TRBD1 or TRBD2 (5 bases each). The CDR3 has 15 amino acids. In germline, CDR1 is LGHDT, CDR2 YNNKEL (reference sequence). Deletions cut 0 bases from V and 7 bases from J, with 12 bases between. The CDR3: CASSQEVLRGGELFF. CDR3 DNA sequence: TGTGCCAGCAGCCAAGAAGTTTTGAGGGGCGGGGAGCTGTTTTTT.

This clone was counted a few times. The CDR3 protein is CASFQPGTDTGELFF. The DNA for the CDR3 is TGCGCCAGCTTTCAGCCCGGGACAGACACCGGGGAGCTGTTTTTT. This rearrangement joins TRBV5-1 to TRBJ2-2; 7 positions agree with TRBD1. Trimming cost V 7 bases and J 3 bases; bases outside gene matches: 9. Germline loops: CDR1 SGHRS, CDR2 YFSETQ. The CDR3 length is 15 residues.

This chain connects TRBV29-1 to TRBJ1-2; no definite D call. The V end lost 4 bases, the J end lost 2 bases, and 8 bases lay between the germline ends. CDR3 length: 12 residues. Germline V CDR1 and CDR2: SQVTM, ANQGSEA. This CDR3 is CSVAAGNYGYTF. CDR3 DNA: TGCAGCGTTGCGGCCGGAAACTATGGCTACACCTTC.

The table lists this clone with many counts. J is TRBJ2-7 and V is TRBV4-1; D is unresolved. From germline, CDR1 is MGHRA and CDR2 YSYEKL. This CDR3 region has 13 residues. V was pared by 1 base and J by 2 bases, with 6 bases between. Here the CDR3 reads CASSQAGTYEQYF. CDR3 bases: TGCGCCAGCAGCCAAGCTGGGACCTACGAGCAGTACTTC.

This clone was detected only a few times. This chain links TRBV9 with TRBJ2-5; 9 bases align to TRBD1. The germline V gene encodes CDR1 SGDLS and CDR2 YYNGEE. With 3 bases clipped from V and 3 bases from J, the junction kept 6 bases outside the gene matches. The CDR3 sequence is 15 residues long. Here the CDR3 DNA reads TGTGCCAGCAGCGCCGAGACAGGGGGTGAAGAGACCCAGTACTTC. This translates into CASSAETGGEETQYF.

This chain links TRBV5-4 with TRBJ1-6, with D perhaps TRBD1 (5 bases). The CDR3 covers 16 residues. CDR1 is SGHNT and CDR2 is YYREEE in the germline V gene (reference sequence). Trimming stripped 0 bases from V and 9 bases from J, with 16 bases between. The DNA for the CDR3 is TGTGCCAGCAGCTTGGTGGGGGACCTGGCGGGTTCACCCCTCCACTTT. Protein product: CASSLVGDLAGSPLHF. The entire variable domain, with the rest obtained from reference TRBV5-4 and TRBJ1-6, is as follows: ETGVTQSPTHLIKTRGQQVTLRCSSQSGHNTVSWYQQALGQGPQFIFQYYREEENGRGNFPPRFSGLQFPNYSSELNVNALELDDSALYLCASSLVGDLAGSPLHFGNGTRLTVT.

The chain combines TRBV6-2 or TRBV6-3 with TRBJ1-5; D not resolved. Germline V gene lookup returns CDR1 MNHEY and CDR2 SVGEGT. The CDR3 totals 13 residues. Deletions cut 2 bases from V and 1 base from J, with 3 bases between. CDR3 bases: TGTGCCAGCAGTTACGAGAGCAATCAGCCCCAGCATTTT. Translation: CASSYESNQPQHF.

The V call is TRBV5-1, the J call TRBJ2-5, with 12 nucleotides matching TRBD2. Germline-derived CDR1 and CDR2 are SGHRS and YFSETQ. Trimming removed 4 bases from V and 1 base from J; junction bases left unmatched: 2. CDR3 length: 15 amino acids. CDR3 coding DNA: TGCGCCAGCAGCCGGACTAGCGGGGCCCAAGAGACCCAGTACTTC. Its protein product is CASSRTSGAQETQYF.